The 8 T cell receptor beta chains reported below all come from one sample, sequenced in a study of T cell repertoires in aging, cancer and after chemotherapy. The template was genomic DNA from peripheral blood, not RNA. Multiplex touch-down PCR with TRB-A/B primers amplified rearranged V-D-J TRB sequences. MiXCR, applied by TCRdb to the multiplex PCR reads, yields one record per CDR3 protein. Among some 3,000 distinct CDR3 sequences listed, 49% were seen once. The source material was blood. Every receptor here comes from a human donor with a blood cancer.

CDR3 coding DNA: TGTGCCAGCAGAGTTGAAAGCTCTGGAAACACCATATATTTT. It yields the protein CASRVESSGNTIYF. The chain employs TRBV6-5 and TRBJ1-3; D unresolved. The CDR3 has 14 amino acids. Germline CDR1 and CDR2: MNHEY and SVGAGI. Between the trimmed V and J ends, which lost 6 bases and 0 bases, there was a span of 9 bases.

CDR3 sequence (DNA): TGTGCCAGCAGTAAACCCGCCGGGAGGGGTGGGAATGAGCAGTTCTTC. It specifies CASSKPAGRGGNEQFF. The chain links TRBV6-5 to TRBJ2-1, with 8 bases identical to TRBD2. Germline V gives CDR1 MNHEY, CDR2 SVGAGI. The J segment lost 7 bases and the V segment lost 5 bases, leaving 13 bases of the junction unmatched. This CDR3 contains 16 residues.

The CDR3 loop is CATSRARVSGTVREQYF. CDR3 DNA: TGTGCCACCAGCAGAGCTCGTGTCAGCGGGACGGTACGGGAGCAGTACTTC. J is TRBJ2-7 and V is TRBV15, with 7 bases fitting TRBD2. CDR3 length: 17 residues. Trimming cost V 1 base and J 7 bases; bases outside gene matches: 16. CDR1 and CDR2 (germline): LNHNV, YYDKDF (reference sequence).

V usage is TRBV6-5 and J usage is TRBJ1-2; possibly TRBD1 for D (5 bases). The CDR3 consists of 12 residues. Germline V lookup: CDR1 MNHEY, CDR2 SVGAGI. Trimming shortened V by 8 bases and J by 5 bases, and 12 bases separated the two germline ends. In nucleotides, the CDR3 is TGTGCCAGCCAATCCCCAGGGTATGGCTACACCTTC. This sequence encodes CASQSPGYGYTF.

This clonotype is termed large. This rearrangement joins TRBV6-5 to TRBJ2-7; 7 bases fit TRBD2. CDR1 is MNHEY, CDR2 SVGAGI, per germline. The CDR3 is made up of 13 amino acids. The ends lost 8 bases at V and 3 bases at J; junction bases unmatched: 7. In DNA form, the CDR3 reads TGTGCCAGCCTAACTAGCGAGTTCTACGAGCAGTACTTC. This gives the protein CASLTSEFYEQYF.

Details on this clonotype: A read error may be the cause here, since a much bigger clone is one base away. The chain couples TRBV6-5 to TRBJ2-5; 7 bases align to TRBD2. The CDR3 runs 14 residues. Germline V lookup: CDR1 MNHEY, CDR2 SVGAGI. The chain's CDR3 is CASRGAGYQETQYF. As DNA, the CDR3 is TGTGCCAGCAGGGGAGCGGGGTACCAGGAGACCCAGTACTTC.

This sequence joins TRBV7-2 and TRBJ2-7, with 13 bases identical to TRBD2. Germline CDR1 SGHTA, CDR2 FQGNSA. This CDR3 is built from 18 residues. The V gene end was trimmed by 9 bases and the J gene end by 2 bases; junction bases not matched to a gene: 16. CDR3 amino acids: CASSIDGLAGERTYEQYF. CDR3 DNA sequence: TGTGCCAGTAGTATAGATGGACTAGCGGGAGAACGCACCTACGAGCAGTACTTC. The complete variable domain, with remaining parts taken from reference TRBV7-2 and TRBJ2-7, reads GAGVSQSPSNKVTEKGKDVELRCDPISGHTALYWYRQSLGQGLEFLIYFQGNSAPDKSGLPSDRFSAERTGGSVSTLTIQRTQQEDSAVYLCASSIDGLAGERTYEQYFGPGTRLTVT.

The gene calls are TRBV20-1 and TRBJ2-7; D is ambiguous. There are 16 residues in the CDR3. V was trimmed by 0 bases and J by 0 bases, leaving 15 bases between them. Germline V gene lookup returns CDR1 DFQATT and CDR2 SNEGSKA (reference sequence). The CDR3 protein is CSARERGSQYSYEQYF. As DNA, the CDR3 is TGCAGTGCTAGAGAACGCGGTTCTCAGTACTCCTACGAGCAGTACTTC.